Below are 25 T cell receptor beta chains sequenced from a single sample in a study of T cells in Graves' hyperthyroidism and ophthalmopathy. RNA transcripts served as the template for amplifying TCR beta CDR3 regions. HTBI primers drove first-round RT-PCR of the TCR CDR3. TCRdb processed the multiplex PCR reads anew with MiXCR; each CDR3 protein has one entry. The sample holds 250,000 or so distinct CDR3 sequences, 14% to 15% seen once. The sample consisted of blood. Every receptor here comes from a woman aged 35 to 49 with Graves' hyperthyroidism that later progressed to Graves' ophthalmopathy.

This clonotype was detected many times. The rearrangement uses TRBV4-1 and TRBJ2-2, with D perhaps TRBD1 (5 bases). This CDR3 spans 17 amino acids. Germline-derived CDR1 and CDR2 are MGHRA and YSYEKL. The V end was cut by 1 base, the J end by 0 bases, with 12 bases between. CDR3 in DNA: TGCGCCAGCAGCCAAGGGACATTTACTTCGAACACCGGGGAGCTGTTTTTT. Translated: CASSQGTFTSNTGELFF.

This clonotype was detected many times. The chain has TRBV5-5 and TRBJ2-1; 12 positions agree with TRBD2. This CDR3 region has 13 residues. Trimming took 5 bases from V and 9 from J; bases not matched to a gene: 3. Germline loops: CDR1 SGHKS, CDR2 YYEKEE (reference sequence). The CDR3 nucleotides are TGTGCCAGCAGGCTAGCGGGAGGGTCTGAGCAGTTCTTC. Protein product: CASRLAGGSEQFF. The full variable domain, its missing parts supplied by reference TRBV5-5 and TRBJ2-1, is DAGVTQSPTHLIKTRGQQVTLRCSPISGHKSVSWYQQVLGQGPQFIFQYYEKEERGRGNFPDRFSARQFPNYSSELNVNALLLGDSALYLCASRLAGGSEQFFGPGTRLTVL.

This clonotype was recorded many times. The chain uses TRBV19 and TRBJ2-1; D may be TRBD2 (6 bases). The CDR3 extends over 16 amino acids. The V and J ends lost 2 bases and 0 bases respectively, with 11 bases between them. Germline CDR1 reads LNHDA; CDR2 reads SQIVND (reference sequence). The CDR3 sequence is CASSIRAGNSYNEQFF. The CDR3 region has the DNA TGTGCCAGTAGTATACGAGCGGGTAACTCCTACAATGAGCAGTTCTTC.

This clonotype was observed a few times. The V call is TRBV14, the J call TRBJ1-3; D is unclear. The CDR3 spans 20 residues. Germline V gives CDR1 SGHDN, CDR2 FVKESK. The V gene lost 4 bases and the J gene lost 2 bases, with 27 bases spanning the gap. The CDR3 sequence is CASSLMLGLHIVGPGNTIYF. In DNA form, the CDR3 reads TGTGCCAGCAGCCTTATGCTCGGACTTCATATTGTCGGGCCTGGAAACACCATATATTTT.

This clonotype was recorded many times. V usage is TRBV25-1 and J usage is TRBJ2-1, with TRBD1 matching over 7 bases. The germline gives CDR1 MGHDK, CDR2 SYGVNS. The length of the CDR3 is 16 residues. V lost 4 bases, J lost 5 bases, and 11 bases stayed unmatched. The CDR3 protein is CASSATLRDSHNEQFF. CDR3 bases: TGTGCCAGCAGTGCCACACTCCGGGACAGCCACAATGAGCAGTTCTTC.

This chain links TRBV11-2 with TRBJ2-1; 11 nucleotides align to TRBD2. CDR1 is SGHAT and CDR2 is FQNNGV in the germline V gene. Trimming took 5 bases from V and 0 from J; bases not matched to a gene: 6. CDR3 length equals 17 residues. The CDR3 here is CASSPLSGRGSYNEQFF. The CDR3 DNA sequence: TGTGCCAGCAGCCCTCTTAGCGGGAGGGGCTCCTACAATGAGCAGTTCTTC.

This clonotype was observed at least ten times. The gene calls are TRBV28 and TRBJ2-3; 7 bases match TRBD1. There are 15 residues in the CDR3. In germline, CDR1 is MDHEN, CDR2 SYDVKM. The V segment lost 10 bases and the J segment 5 bases; nucleotides outside the gene matches: 15. CDR3 in DNA: TGTGCCACCGTCGACAGGGCCACTCTACAAGATACGCAGTATTTT. Protein: CATVDRATLQDTQYF.

In this sample, this clonotype turned up many times. The chain carries TRBV28 and TRBJ2-5; possible D gene TRBD1, 5 bases. The CDR3 is made up of 13 amino acids. Germline V gene sequence: CDR1 MDHEN, CDR2 SYDVKM. Trimming took 8 bases from V and 5 from J, leaving 15 bases between them. This CDR3 reads CASGTTARETQYF. The CDR3 DNA is TGTGCCAGCGGCACGACAGCCCGGGAGACCCAGTACTTC.

CDR3 coding DNA: TGTGCCATCAGTGAGAGGGACAGCACCTACGAGCAGTACTTC. Translation: CAISERDSTYEQYF. The chain has TRBV10-3 and TRBJ2-7; the match to TRBD1 covers 7 bases. This CDR3 region has 14 residues. Germline trimming cut 2 bases from V and 2 bases from J; bases unmatched to any gene: 3. Germline lookup yields CDR1 ENHRY and CDR2 SYGVKD.

This clonotype occurred many times. The V call is TRBV28, the J call TRBJ1-2; D is undetermined. In germline, CDR1 is MDHEN, CDR2 SYDVKM. V was pared by 3 bases and J by 5 bases, with 10 bases between. CDR3 length equals 13 residues. Here the CDR3 DNA reads TGTGCCAGCAGTTTCTCGGGTTCGTATGGCTACACCTTC. Translated, it gives CASSFSGSYGYTF.

At least ten counts were recorded for this clonotype. V gene TRBV2 combines with J gene TRBJ2-5; 11 bases map to TRBD2. The CDR3 loop spans 14 amino acids. CDR1 and CDR2 (germline): SNHLY, FYNNEI. With V trimmed by 6 bases and J by 7 bases, 7 bases remained unmatched. This CDR3 reads CASSSIAGGLTQYF. The DNA of the CDR3 is TGTGCCAGCAGCTCGATAGCGGGAGGGTTGACCCAGTACTTC.

This clonotype has at least ten counts. This chain connects TRBV15 to TRBJ1-1, with a tentative D call TRBD1 (5 bases). CDR1 and CDR2 from the germline V gene are LNHNV and YYDKDF (reference sequence). The V end lost 4 bases, the J end lost 4 bases, and 22 bases lay between the germline ends. This CDR3 comprises 17 residues. CDR3 nucleotides: TGTGCCACCAGCACTGAATCTTTCATGAGGGGTACCACTGAAGCTTTCTTT. Amino acid sequence: CATSTESFMRGTTEAFF.

This clonotype showed up many times. This chain joins TRBV5-1 and TRBJ1-2; tentatively, D is TRBD1 (5 bases). This CDR3 spans 13 amino acids. Germline CDR1 SGHRS, CDR2 YFSETQ. Trimming took off 2 bases at V and 3 bases at J, with 8 bases between the two ends. The CDR3: CASSFGTYYGYTF. Here the CDR3 DNA reads TGCGCCAGCAGCTTTGGGACGTACTATGGCTACACCTTC. Looking up the rest from reference TRBV5-1 and TRBJ1-2 gives the full variable domain: KAGVTQTPRYLIKTRGQQVTLSCSPISGHRSVSWYQQTPGQGLQFLFEYFSETQRNKGNFPGRFSGRQFSNSRSEMNVSTLELGDSALYLCASSFGTYYGYTFGSGTRLTVV.

This clonotype was observed at least ten times. The CDR3 sequence is CASSLQGGKGSTNEQFF. CDR3 bases: TGCGCCAGCAGCCTGCAAGGGGGAAAAGGGTCAACCAATGAGCAGTTCTTC. J is TRBJ2-1 and V is TRBV4-1; D perhaps matches TRBD1 (6 bases). This CDR3 region has 17 residues. Trimming pared 4 bases from V and 6 bases from J, leaving 22 bases between. Germline V CDR1 and CDR2: MGHRA, YSYEKL.

This clonotype was detected ten times or more. This chain uses TRBV5-5 with TRBJ2-7, with TRBD2 identical over 10 bases. CDR1 is SGHKS and CDR2 is YYEKEE in the germline V gene (reference sequence). Trimming cost V 0 bases and J 4 bases; bases outside gene matches: 22. This CDR3 region has 21 residues. The CDR3 protein is CASSLAGLAGEYRGGSYEQYF. The CDR3 DNA is TGTGCCAGCAGCTTGGCCGGGCTAGCGGGAGAATATCGCGGTGGTTCGTACGAGCAGTACTTC.

This clonotype was seen at least ten times. The chain links TRBV12-3 or TRBV12-4 to TRBJ2-2, with a weak D call TRBD2 (5 bases). Trimming removed 2 bases from V and 4 bases from J, with 11 bases in between. The CDR3 is made up of 15 amino acids. CDR3 sequence: CASSLRVATTGELFF. CDR3 bases: TGTGCCAGCAGTTTACGAGTAGCGACCACCGGGGAGCTGTTTTTT.

This clonotype was observed at least ten times. CDR3 amino acids: CASSAQTGHTEAFF. The CDR3 nucleotides read TGTGCCAGCAGCGCCCAGACAGGGCACACTGAAGCTTTCTTT. The V call is TRBV9, the J call TRBJ1-1; 7 nucleotides match TRBD1. The CDR3 length is 14 residues. CDR1 and CDR2 (germline): SGDLS, YYNGEE. With 3 bases clipped from V and 3 bases from J, the junction kept 5 bases outside the gene matches.

In this sample, this clonotype turned up a few times. This chain uses TRBV6-2 or TRBV6-3 with TRBJ2-7; possibly TRBD2 for D (5 bases). The CDR3 spans 14 residues. Deletions cut 2 bases from V and 5 bases from J, with 13 bases between. Per germline, CDR1 MNHEY and CDR2 SVGEGT. CDR3 sequence (DNA): TGTGCCAGCAGTTACGTGGGAGCGCCTCACGAGCAGTACTTC. It specifies CASSYVGAPHEQYF.

This clonotype was counted at least ten times. The chain links TRBV29-1 to TRBJ2-5, with 10 bases aligning to TRBD2. The CDR3 covers 15 residues. The ends lost 3 bases at V and 1 base at J; junction bases unmatched: 5. The germline V gene has CDR1 SQVTM and CDR2 ANQGSEA. The CDR3, as DNA: TGCAGCGTTGACCTTGCTAGCGGGGGCCAAGAGACCCAGTACTTC. The encoded protein is CSVDLASGGQETQYF. The full variable domain, with the rest looked up from reference TRBV29-1 and TRBJ2-5, is SAVISQKPSRDICQRGTSLTIQCQVDSQVTMMFWYRQQPGQSLTLIATANQGSEATYESGFVIDKFPISRPNLTFSTLTVSNMSPEDSSIYLCSVDLASGGQETQYFGPGTRLLVL.

This clonotype was counted many times. The chain couples TRBV20-1 to TRBJ1-5; 8 positions match TRBD1. This CDR3 spans 15 amino acids. Germline V CDR1 and CDR2: DFQATT, SNEGSKA (reference sequence). Trimming removed 6 bases from V and 2 bases from J; junction bases left unmatched: 9. The CDR3 here is CSASHRGVGNQPQHF. The DNA for the CDR3 is TGCAGTGCCAGTCACAGGGGGGTGGGCAATCAGCCCCAGCATTTT.

This clonotype was counted at least ten times. The J gene is TRBJ1-5, the V gene TRBV30; D is possibly TRBD1 (6 bases). The CDR3 is 13 amino acids. Germline V gene lookup returns CDR1 GTSNPN and CDR2 SVGIG (reference sequence). Deletions cut 3 bases from V and 8 bases from J, with 14 bases between. The CDR3 loop reads CAWSQQGMEPQHF. Here the CDR3 DNA reads TGTGCCTGGAGCCAACAGGGAATGGAGCCCCAGCATTTT.

The rearrangement uses TRBV6-1 and TRBJ1-2; 7 bases align to TRBD1. The CDR3 covers 14 residues. V lost 2 bases and J lost 8; bases outside the gene matches: 8. Germline V lookup: CDR1 MNHNS, CDR2 SASEGT. CDR3: CASSETIQGGGYTF. CDR3 coding DNA: TGTGCCAGCAGTGAAACTATTCAGGGGGGAGGCTACACCTTC.

The gene calls are TRBV12-3 or TRBV12-4 and TRBJ1-1; perhaps TRBD1 as D (6 bases). V lost 4 bases and J lost 6, with 18 bases in between. This CDR3 has 15 residues. As DNA, the CDR3 is TGTGCCAGCAGTTCATCACAGGGAGGCAGGGCTGAAGCTTTCTTT. It translates to CASSSSQGGRAEAFF.

This clonotype was seen many times. Written as DNA, the CDR3 is TGTGCCAGCAGTTTCAGGGGGCATTATAATTCACCCCTCCACTTT. Amino acids: CASSFRGHYNSPLHF. The rearrangement links TRBV28 to TRBJ1-6, with 8 bases matching TRBD1. Germline trimming cut 3 bases from V and 4 bases from J; bases unmatched to any gene: 2. CDR1 is MDHEN, CDR2 SYDVKM, per germline. This CDR3 is built from 15 residues.

This clonotype was recorded many times. V usage is TRBV28 and J usage is TRBJ2-3; D gene unclear. The CDR3 has 14 amino acids. Trimming took off 5 bases at V and 1 base at J, with 10 bases between the two ends. Germline-derived CDR1 and CDR2 are MDHEN and SYDVKM. CDR3: CASSDSQGTDTQYF. CDR3 DNA sequence: TGTGCCAGCAGTGATTCGCAGGGCACAGATACGCAGTATTTT.